The subject of this entry is one T cell receptor (delta chain). There is no known antigen for this receptor. Since a much larger clone is just one base distant, this may be a read error. Sequencing instrument: Illumina MiSeq. The paper's processing steps were these. For publicity analysis, the Vgamma9Vdelta2 and nonVgamma9Vdelta2 bulk CDR3 files of each subject were merged into one combined repertoire per subject. CDR3 publicity was scored from 0 to 19 by checking each amino acid sequence across 9 single-cell datasets and 9 to 11 bulk repertoires, using base R and dplyr. With CATT, TCRdb called clones again from the public reads; duplicate DNA rows were later joined. These V and J calls rely on TCRdb rather than the paper's analysis. Within this sample are roughly 2,000 delta-chain clones, with about 23% of them counted one time only. The ten largest clones add up to roughly 4% of the sample. This entry comes from a study of fetal and pediatric gammadelta thymocytes (dated by TCRdb to between 2020 and 2023). Turning to the overall study: The bulk gammadelta thymocyte repertoires combined previously published and newly generated, unpublished data and were used to strengthen a single-cell study of gammadelta thymocyte development. Previously published data (refs 27,28) and unpublished data were combined in the bulk gammadelta thymocyte repertoires. The bulk gammadelta thymocyte repertoire set covered about ten subjects in total, 3 fetal thymus donors and 7 pediatric thymus donors. To increase subject numbers and strengthen the CDR3 publicity analysis, bulk TCR repertoire data were added.

Beyond this particular receptor, the publication reports: Compared with post-natal repertoires, fetal gammadelta thymocyte repertoires had previously been reported to be enriched for TRDV2, TRGV8 and TRGV9 usage, low N additions and public CDR3s.

Germline trimming: 2 bases from V, 1 base from J; junction bases outside gene matches: 30. The cysteine opens and the phenylalanine closes a CDR3 of 24 amino acids. Of all the DNA, just the CDR3 is kept, 72 bases in frame from base 1. The germline V gene provides CDR1 TSWWSYY and CDR2 QGS. Thymocytes were stained with Zombie NIR viability dye plus antibodies to CD3 (UCHT1), TCRgammadelta (11F2), TCRVgamma9 (IMMU360) and TCRVdelta2 (IMMU389). Bulk TRD and TRG CDR3 repertoires were produced separately from sorted Vgamma9Vdelta2 and nonVgamma9Vdelta2 gammadelta thymocytes taken from human fetal and pediatric thymuses. Children undergoing cardiac surgery in Belgium were the source of the pediatric thymus tissue. The ages of the pediatric thymus donors in the study ranged between about 1 and 12 years. Thymic cell suspensions were made from fetal and post-natal thymuses as previously described. NonVgamma9Vdelta2 thymocytes were sorted as CD3+ gammadeltaTCR+ cells lacking the Vgamma9+Vdelta2+ phenotype. A FACS Aria III cell sorter (BD Biosciences) was used for cell sorting.

The sequence was obtained from a child who underwent cardiac surgery and was recorded as healthy. Here the chain combines TRDV1 and TRDJ1, with 8 middle bases fitting TRDD2. Specimen: non-Vgamma9Vdelta2 gamma-delta T cells from the thymus. Per the publication, the cell subset or site label means: CD3+gammadeltaTCR+ thymocytes not co-expressing Vgamma9 and Vdelta2. The bases read TGTGCTCTTGGGGAAGTTTGTCTTCCTACGAACCCGGGACTTGGGGGGCAACCCACCGATAAACTCATCTTT. This sequence encodes CALGEVCLPTNPGLGGQPTDKLIF.